The 5 T cell receptor beta chains reported below all come from one sample, sequenced in a study of T cells after posttransplantation cyclophosphamide. A marrow graft followed busulfan-fludarabine conditioning, with cyclophosphamide on days +3 and +4. The repertoire was sequenced with immunoSEQ multiplex PCR; TCRdb's copy has only in-frame clones and lacks some. The table shows more than 800 clones, with roughly two thirds occurring only once. The specimen was CD8+ T cells sorted from PBMCs, collected 84 days after allogeneic stem cell transplant with posttransplant cyclophosphamide. These receptors were taken from a young adult male patient who received an allogeneic stem cell transplant from a related donor, was CMV-positive, and had no GVHD. The graft donor may account for some of the T cells.

The chain recombines TRBV6-6 with TRBJ2-1, with 7 positions matching TRBD2. There are 11 residues in the CDR3. Trimming cost V 6 bases and J 9 bases; bases outside gene matches: 2. Germline CDR1 MNHNY, CDR2 SVGAGI (reference sequence). This CDR3 reads CASSRGGEQFF. In DNA, the CDR3 is TGTGCCAGCAGCCGCGGGGGTGAGCAGTTCTTC.

J is TRBJ1-2 and V is TRBV5-6; 11 bases are a match to TRBD1. The germline V gene encodes CDR1 SGHDT and CDR2 YYEEEE. V shed 3 bases, J shed 5 bases, and the junction held 3 bases outside the gene matches. This CDR3 has 14 residues. In nucleotides, the CDR3 is TGTGCCAGCAGCTCCGGGACAGGGGGATATGGCTACACCTTC. Translated, it gives CASSSGTGGYGYTF. Filled out from reference TRBV5-6 and TRBJ1-2, the complete variable domain reads DAGVTQSPTHLIKTRGQQVTLRCSPKSGHDTVSWYQQALGQGPQFIFQYYEEEERQRGNFPDRFSGHQFPNYSSELNVNALLLGDSALYLCASSSGTGGYGYTFGSGTRLTVV.

The chain uses TRBV19 and TRBJ2-7; D call uncertain. This CDR3 spans 15 amino acids. The germline V gene has CDR1 LNHDA and CDR2 SQIVND (reference sequence). V gave up 5 bases and J gave up 0 bases, with 14 bases separating them. The CDR3 reads CASSVASLSSYEQYF. CDR3 in DNA: TGTGCCAGTAGTGTCGCTTCCCTAAGCTCCTACGAGCAGTACTTC.

The rearrangement links TRBV28 to TRBJ2-5, with 7 bases matching TRBD1. The CDR3 runs 15 residues. V shed 7 bases, J shed 4 bases, and the junction held 12 bases outside the gene matches. Per germline, CDR1 MDHEN and CDR2 SYDVKM. CDR3 sequence reads: CASKSSMAGGETQYF. For the CDR3, the DNA is TGTGCCAGCAAAAGCTCTATGGCAGGGGGAGAGACCCAGTACTTC.

This sequence joins TRBV30 and TRBJ1-1, with D maybe TRBD1 (5 bases). Trimming cost V 4 bases and J 7 bases, with 19 bases left between them. CDR1 is GTSNPN, CDR2 SVGIG, per germline (reference sequence). The CDR3 consists of 14 residues. CDR3 coding DNA: TGTGCCTGGACCCCCGGCGGGGGGAATGGTGAAGCTTTCTTT. Residues: CAWTPGGGNGEAFF.